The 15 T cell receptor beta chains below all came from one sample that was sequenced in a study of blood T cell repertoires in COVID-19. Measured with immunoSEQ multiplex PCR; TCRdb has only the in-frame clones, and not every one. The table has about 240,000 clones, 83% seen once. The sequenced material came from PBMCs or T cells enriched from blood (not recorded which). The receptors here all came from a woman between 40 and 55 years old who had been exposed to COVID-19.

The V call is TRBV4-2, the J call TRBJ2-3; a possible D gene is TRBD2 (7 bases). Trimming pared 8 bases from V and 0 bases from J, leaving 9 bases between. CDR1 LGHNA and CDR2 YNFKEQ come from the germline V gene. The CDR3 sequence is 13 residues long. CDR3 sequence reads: CASGGASTDTQYF. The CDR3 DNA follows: TGTGCCAGCGGGGGGGCGAGCACAGATACGCAGTATTTT.

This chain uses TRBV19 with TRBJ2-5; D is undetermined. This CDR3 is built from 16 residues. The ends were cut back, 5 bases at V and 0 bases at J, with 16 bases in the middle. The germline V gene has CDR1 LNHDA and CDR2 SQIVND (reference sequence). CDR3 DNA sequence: TGTGCCAGTAGTCCCAGAAGAGTCCTAGACCAAGAGACCCAGTACTTC. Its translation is CASSPRRVLDQETQYF.

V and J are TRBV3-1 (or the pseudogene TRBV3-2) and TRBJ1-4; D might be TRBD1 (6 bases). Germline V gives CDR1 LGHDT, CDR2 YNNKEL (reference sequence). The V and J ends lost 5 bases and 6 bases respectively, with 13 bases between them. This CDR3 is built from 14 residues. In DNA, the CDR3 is TGTGCCAGCAGCGGGGGGGCAGGGGATGAAAAACTGTTTTTT. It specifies CASSGGAGDEKLFF.

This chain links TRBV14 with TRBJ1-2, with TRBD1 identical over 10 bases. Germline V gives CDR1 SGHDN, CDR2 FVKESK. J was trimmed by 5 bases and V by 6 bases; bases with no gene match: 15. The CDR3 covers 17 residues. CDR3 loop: CASSRAGSGTGAYGYTF. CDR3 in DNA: TGTGCCAGCAGTCGAGCTGGTTCCGGGACAGGGGCATATGGCTACACCTTC.

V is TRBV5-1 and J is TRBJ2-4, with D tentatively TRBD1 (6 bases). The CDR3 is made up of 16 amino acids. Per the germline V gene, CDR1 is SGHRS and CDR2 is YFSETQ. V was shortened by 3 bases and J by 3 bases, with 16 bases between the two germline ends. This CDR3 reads CASSSTQGRNKNIQYF. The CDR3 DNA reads TGCGCCAGCAGCTCCACCCAGGGGCGTAACAAAAACATTCAGTACTTC.

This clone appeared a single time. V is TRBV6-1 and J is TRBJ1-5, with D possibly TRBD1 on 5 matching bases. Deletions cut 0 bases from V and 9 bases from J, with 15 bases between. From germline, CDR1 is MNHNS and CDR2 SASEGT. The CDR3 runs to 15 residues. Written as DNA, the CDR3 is TGTGCCAGCAGTGAAGCGGGCCAGGGCTATCTGCCCCAGCATTTT. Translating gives CASSEAGQGYLPQHF.

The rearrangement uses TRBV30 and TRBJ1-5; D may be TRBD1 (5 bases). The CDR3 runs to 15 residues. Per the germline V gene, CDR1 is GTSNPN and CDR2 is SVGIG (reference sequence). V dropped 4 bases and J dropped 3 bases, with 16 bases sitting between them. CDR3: CAWNKGRGPNQPQHF. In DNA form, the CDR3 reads TGTGCCTGGAATAAGGGGAGGGGCCCCAATCAGCCCCAGCATTTT.

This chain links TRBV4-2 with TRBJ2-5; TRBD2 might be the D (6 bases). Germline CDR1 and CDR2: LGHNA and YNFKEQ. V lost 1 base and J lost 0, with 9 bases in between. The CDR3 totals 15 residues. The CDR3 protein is CASSQGLANQETQYF. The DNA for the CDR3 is TGTGCCAGCAGCCAAGGGCTAGCGAACCAAGAGACCCAGTACTTC.

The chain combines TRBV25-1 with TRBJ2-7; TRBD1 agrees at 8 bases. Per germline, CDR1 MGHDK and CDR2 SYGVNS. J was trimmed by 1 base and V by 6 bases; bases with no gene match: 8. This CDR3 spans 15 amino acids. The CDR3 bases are TGTGCCAGCAGAGCCGGGACAGGAGGTTCCTACGAGCAGTACTTC. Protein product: CASRAGTGGSYEQYF.

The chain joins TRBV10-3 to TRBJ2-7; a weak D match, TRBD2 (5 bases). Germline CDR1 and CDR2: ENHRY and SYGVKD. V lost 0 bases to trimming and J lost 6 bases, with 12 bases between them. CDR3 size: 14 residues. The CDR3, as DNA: TGTGCCATCAGTGAGTCGACTCACGAGGGCGAGCAGTACTTC. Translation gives CAISESTHEGEQYF.

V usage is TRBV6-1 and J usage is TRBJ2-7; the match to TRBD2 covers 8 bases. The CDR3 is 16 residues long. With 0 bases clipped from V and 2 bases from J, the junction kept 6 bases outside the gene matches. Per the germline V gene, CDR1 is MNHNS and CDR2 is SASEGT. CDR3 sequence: CASSEADGGGTYEQYF. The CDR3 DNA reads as TGTGCCAGCAGTGAAGCCGACGGGGGGGGAACCTACGAGCAGTACTTC.

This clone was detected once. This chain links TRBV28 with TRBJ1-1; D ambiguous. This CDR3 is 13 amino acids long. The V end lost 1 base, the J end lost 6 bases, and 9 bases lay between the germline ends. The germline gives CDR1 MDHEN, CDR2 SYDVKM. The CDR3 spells CASSLSPTSEAFF. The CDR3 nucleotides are TGTGCCAGCAGTTTATCCCCTACCTCTGAAGCTTTCTTT.

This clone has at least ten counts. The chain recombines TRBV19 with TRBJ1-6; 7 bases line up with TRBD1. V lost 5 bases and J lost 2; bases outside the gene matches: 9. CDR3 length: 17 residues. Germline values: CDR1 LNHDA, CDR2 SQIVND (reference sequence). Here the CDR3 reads CASSSLTGVPYNSPLHF. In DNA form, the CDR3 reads TGTGCCAGTAGTTCACTAACAGGGGTCCCCTATAATTCACCCCTCCACTTT.

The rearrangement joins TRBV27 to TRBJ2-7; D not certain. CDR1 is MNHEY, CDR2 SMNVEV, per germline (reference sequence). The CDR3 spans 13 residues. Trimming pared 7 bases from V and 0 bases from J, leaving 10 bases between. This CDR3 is CASMAGASYEQYF. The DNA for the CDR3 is TGTGCCAGCATGGCCGGAGCCTCCTACGAGCAGTACTTC.

The CDR3 reads CASFLQGAGNTIYF. In DNA form, the CDR3 reads TGTGCCAGTTTTCTACAGGGAGCCGGAAACACCATATATTTT. This chain joins TRBV5-4 and TRBJ1-3, with D perhaps matching TRBD1 (6 bases). Deletions cut 8 bases from V and 4 bases from J, with 16 bases between. The germline CDR1 and CDR2 sequences are SGHNT and YYREEE (reference sequence). The CDR3 is 14 amino acids.